Sequencing of this T cell receptor beta chain was carried out in a study of blood T cells in healthy people across ages. Broader study findings: Per million T cells, TCR beta diversity dropped roughly linearly as age increased.

This clonotype appeared once. Its specificity is unknown. This CDR3 spans 14 amino acids. The V end was cut by 4 bases, the J end by 1 base, with 10 bases between. Germline V gene lookup returns CDR1 LGHNT and CDR2 FRNRAP. It was with a sample-barcoded 5' primer and a J-beta primer mix that a second PCR of roughly 7 to 12 cycles was run. The study obtained at least 2.5 million CDR3-containing paired-end reads from every sample. TCRdb analysed the 5' RACE reads with MiXCR anew, one entry per CDR3 protein. The repertoire includes about 620,000 distinct CDR3 sequences, around 50% of them detected once, and roughly 13% sits in the top ten. No fewer than 6 million PBMCs went into each sample.

The TCR was taken from a woman at least 80 years old in good health. The sequencing sample was made of blood. The chain carries TRBV12-5 and TRBJ2-5, with D maybe TRBD2 (6 bases). Written as DNA, the CDR3 is TGTGCTAGTGGTTCGGGGGACGGCCAAGAGACCCAGTACTTC. Its translation: CASGSGDGQETQYF.